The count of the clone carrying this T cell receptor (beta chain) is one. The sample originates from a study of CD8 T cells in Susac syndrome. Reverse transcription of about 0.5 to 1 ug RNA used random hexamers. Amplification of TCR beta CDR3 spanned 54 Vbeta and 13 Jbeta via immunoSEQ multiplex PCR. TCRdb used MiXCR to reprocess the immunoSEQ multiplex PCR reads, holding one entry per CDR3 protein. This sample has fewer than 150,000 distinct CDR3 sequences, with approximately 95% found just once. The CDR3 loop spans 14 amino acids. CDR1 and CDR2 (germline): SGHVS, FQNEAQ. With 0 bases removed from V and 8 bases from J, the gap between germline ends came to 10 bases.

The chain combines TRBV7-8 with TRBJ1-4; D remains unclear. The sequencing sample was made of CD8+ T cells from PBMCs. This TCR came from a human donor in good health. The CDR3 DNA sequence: TGTGCCAGCAGCTTAGCCCAAGGCGGCGAAAAACTGTTTTTT. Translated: CASSLAQGGEKLFF.